This T cell receptor beta chain was recovered during a study of T cell responses to AZD1222 COVID-19 vaccine. General observations from the study: The donor group comprised mostly white British people and more females; the analysis possibly underestimated clonal diversity. Repertoire sampling was restricted to post-peak T cell response timepoints. Spike was spanned by vaccine-associated CD4 TCRs, with dominance at 160-218 and 743-854.

As for this clone: Its specificity is unknown.

The germline CDR1 and CDR2 sequences are SGHDT and YYEEEE. This CDR3 comprises 17 residues. Trimming pared 0 bases from V and 0 bases from J, leaving 15 bases between. Sequencing used immunoSEQ multiplex PCR; TCRdb keeps in-frame clones, though not all of them. Here the sample spans just over 60,000 clones, 76% being singletons. The receptor comes from an adult in good health. The chain is built from TRBV5-6 and TRBJ1-1; TRBD1 might be the D (6 bases). Source: peripheral blood, taken on day 0 of AZD1222 vaccination. The CDR3 sequence: CASSLVMQGDMNTEAFF. For the CDR3, the DNA is TGTGCCAGCAGCTTGGTGATGCAAGGGGACATGAACACTGAAGCTTTCTTT.